This TCR beta chain was captured in a study of shared clonotypes between healthy human individuals. The CDR3 is 11 residues long. The V and J ends lost 2 bases and 13 bases respectively, with 15 bases between them. The germline gives CDR1 SQVTM, CDR2 ANQGSEA. Around 30,000 T cell genomes, or approximately 290 ng DNA, went into unsorted PBMC replicate PCRs. Only in-frame clones appear in the TCRdb table, and some are missing; sequencing was by immunoSEQ multiplex PCR. The sample shows fewer than 650,000 clones, 60% to 85% of them seen only once. The clonotype comes from a middle-aged woman in good health. Some clones in this sample may be carry-over from other donors' samples. This chain links TRBV29-1 with TRBJ2-7; either TRBD1 or TRBD2 may supply D (6 bases each). Sequenced sample: PBMCs. The CDR3 sequence is CSVEKGGGLYF. In DNA, the CDR3 is TGCAGCGTTGAAAAGGGTGGGGGGCTTTACTTC.